These 22 T cell receptor beta chains share one sample of origin, sequenced in a study of blood T cell repertoires in COVID-19. The method was immunoSEQ multiplex PCR; TCRdb's version includes in-frame clones alone and lacks a portion of them. The sample includes about 250,000 clones, over 75% seen only once; the top ten take 0.87%. Sequencing input: peripheral blood. These receptor sequences come from a human donor with COVID-19, enrolled during active disease. The donor label of this sample is uncertain.

Concerning this clone: Sequence at one end of the junction differs from germline and may be a read error. The chain has TRBV6-5 and TRBJ2-1; 15 bases map to TRBD2. CDR3 length: 13 residues. CDR1 is MNHEY and CDR2 is SVGAGI in the germline V gene. The CDR3 coding sequence is TGTGCCAGCAGACCCCCGGGACTAGCGGGAGGTATCTTC. Translated: CASRPPGLAGGIF.

The chain carries TRBV7-8 and TRBJ2-7; the match to TRBD2 covers 7 bases. The germline V gene has CDR1 SGHVS and CDR2 FQNEAQ. Trimming cost V 5 bases and J 0 bases; bases outside gene matches: 7. This CDR3 is 15 amino acids long. CDR3 sequence (DNA): TGTGCCAGCAGCAGTAGGGAGGGTGGCTCCTACGAGCAGTACTTC. This translates into CASSSREGGSYEQYF.

The V call is TRBV7-8, the J call TRBJ2-2, with TRBD1 matching over 10 bases. The V gene's germline CDR1 is SGHVS and CDR2 FQNEAQ. V dropped 4 bases and J dropped 3; count of bases not matched to a gene: 5. CDR3 length: 16 amino acids. CDR3 sequence reads: CASSSGQGFYTGELFF. CDR3 DNA sequence: TGTGCCAGCAGCTCGGGACAGGGGTTTTACACCGGGGAGCTGTTTTTT.

The rearrangement joins TRBV28 to TRBJ1-5; D not resolved. The germline gives CDR1 MDHEN, CDR2 SYDVKM. V gave up 3 bases and J gave up 2 bases, with 14 bases separating them. This CDR3 region has 16 residues. This chain's CDR3 is CASSFIGDGGNQPQHF. For the CDR3, the DNA is TGTGCCAGCAGTTTTATTGGAGACGGGGGCAATCAGCCCCAGCATTTT. The variable domain in full, with the rest retrieved from reference TRBV28 and TRBJ1-5, is DVKVTQSSRYLVKRTGEKVFLECVQDMDHENMFWYRQDPGLGLRLIYFSYDVKMKEKGDIPEGYSVSREKKERFSLILESASTNQTSMYLCASSFIGDGGNQPQHFGDGTRLSIL.

This clone appeared once. This chain uses TRBV5-1 with TRBJ2-3, with D unresolved. Germline CDR1 is SGHRS and CDR2 is YFSETQ. The V and J ends lost 3 bases and 3 bases respectively, with 5 bases between them. CDR3 length equals 12 residues. The CDR3 DNA is TGCGCCAGCAGCTCCCTGACAGATACGCAGTATTTT. Amino acid sequence: CASSSLTDTQYF.

The chain recombines TRBV28 with TRBJ1-2, with D perhaps matching TRBD1 (5 bases). Germline V lookup: CDR1 MDHEN, CDR2 SYDVKM. The CDR3 is 16 residues long. V lost 4 bases to trimming and J lost 3 bases, with 18 bases between them. The CDR3 DNA reads TGTGCCAGCAGTTCCCTCCCCATCGACAGCCACTATGGCTACACCTTC. Amino acids: CASSSLPIDSHYGYTF.

The chain recombines TRBV5-1 with TRBJ1-4; D unresolved. This CDR3 has 15 amino acids. Trimming stripped 4 bases from V and 0 bases from J, with 10 bases between. Germline-derived CDR1 and CDR2 are SGHRS and YFSETQ. CDR3 loop: CASSPRLATNEKLFF. Written as DNA, the CDR3 is TGCGCCAGCAGCCCAAGACTGGCAACTAATGAAAAACTGTTTTTT.

The chain is built from TRBV28 and TRBJ2-1; perhaps TRBD2 as D (5 bases). CDR1 MDHEN and CDR2 SYDVKM come from the germline V gene. The CDR3 is 14 residues long. Trimming left V 7 bases short and J 4 bases short, with 14 bases between. CDR3: CASTRPGVYNEQFF. The CDR3 DNA follows: TGTGCCAGCACCCGACCCGGGGTGTACAATGAGCAGTTCTTC. The whole variable domain, remainder taken from reference TRBV28 and TRBJ2-1, is DVKVTQSSRYLVKRTGEKVFLECVQDMDHENMFWYRQDPGLGLRLIYFSYDVKMKEKGDIPEGYSVSREKKERFSLILESASTNQTSMYLCASTRPGVYNEQFFGPGTRLTVL.

The chain employs TRBV14 and TRBJ1-4; D uncertain. The CDR3 runs to 14 residues. V lost 4 bases, J lost 6 bases, and 12 bases lay in between. Germline V gene sequence: CDR1 SGHDN, CDR2 FVKESK. This CDR3 reads CASSRYIGDEKLFF. The CDR3 nucleotides are TGTGCCAGCAGCCGCTACATCGGGGATGAAAAACTGTTTTTT.

V is TRBV3-1 (or the pseudogene TRBV3-2) and J is TRBJ1-2; 8 bases fit TRBD1. This CDR3 has 15 residues. After removal of 1 base from V and 8 bases from J, the junction contained 9 bases not matched to a gene. CDR1 and CDR2 from the germline V gene are LGHDT and YNNKEL (reference sequence). DNA of the CDR3: TGTGCCAGCAGCCAAGGGGGACAGGAACTATGGGGCTACACCTTC. Translation: CASSQGGQELWGYTF.

The chain links TRBV4-3 to TRBJ1-1, with D possibly TRBD1 on 6 matching bases. Trimming cost V 7 bases and J 6 bases, with 18 bases left between them. Per the germline V gene, CDR1 is LGHNA and CDR2 is YSLEER. The CDR3 sequence is 14 residues long. The CDR3 region is CASKSNRDLPEAFF. In DNA, the CDR3 is TGCGCCAGCAAGAGTAACAGGGATCTTCCTGAAGCTTTCTTT.

This clone was recorded a few times. The chain recombines TRBV29-1 with TRBJ1-2, with 12 bases that match TRBD1. The CDR3 is made up of 16 amino acids. The germline V gene encodes CDR1 SQVTM and CDR2 ANQGSEA. V lost 0 bases and J lost 8; bases outside the gene matches: 10. CDR3 region: CSVEDLGQGAALGYTF. CDR3 in DNA: TGCAGCGTTGAAGATTTGGGACAGGGGGCGGCTCTGGGCTACACCTTC.

This chain links TRBV19 with TRBJ2-1; 7 bases map to TRBD2. Germline-derived CDR1 and CDR2 are LNHDA and SQIVND (reference sequence). With 3 bases clipped from V and 7 bases from J, the junction kept 18 bases outside the gene matches. This CDR3 is built from 18 residues. The CDR3, as DNA: TGTGCCAGTAGTATCCCAGGGAGGGCAAGCGGAGCTGAGAATGAGCAGTTCTTC. Its protein is CASSIPGRASGAENEQFF.

The chain links TRBV19 to TRBJ1-1; D is ambiguous. V was shortened by 8 bases and J by 1 base, with 11 bases between the two germline ends. Germline assignment: CDR1 LNHDA and CDR2 SQIVND (reference sequence). The CDR3 has 13 amino acids. This CDR3 is CASSHVSNTEAFF. CDR3 nucleotides: TGTGCCAGTTCACATGTATCGAACACTGAAGCTTTCTTT.

About this clone itself: No DNA is shown, since the ends of the CDR3 on it are uncertain; the CDR3 is the one TCRdb lists. The chain is built from TRBV5-5 and TRBJ2-3; TRBD2 was called by the table and not checked on the DNA. CDR1 SGHKS and CDR2 YYEKEE come from the germline V gene (reference sequence). The CDR3 totals 19 residues, both ends included. CDR3 region: CASSLISGPGLVSTDTQYF.

This sequence joins TRBV20-1 and TRBJ1-1, with 7 bases matching TRBD1. CDR3 length: 17 residues. Germline CDR1 reads DFQATT; CDR2 reads SNEGSKA (reference sequence). The V and J ends lost 3 bases and 0 bases, in that order; junction bases with no gene match: 13. DNA of the CDR3: TGCAGTGCTAGTTCGATGGGACAGCGATTATTGAACACTGAAGCTTTCTTT. It codes for CSASSMGQRLLNTEAFF.

The chain joins TRBV6-2 or TRBV6-3 to TRBJ2-1, with D possibly being TRBD1 (6 bases). The CDR3 has 15 residues. Trimming took 0 bases from V and 5 from J, leaving 11 bases between them. From germline, CDR1 is MNHEY and CDR2 SVGEGT. CDR3 nucleotides: TGTGCCAGCAGTTACTCGTGGGACATCAACAATGAGCAGTTCTTC. Amino acids: CASSYSWDINNEQFF.

The chain combines TRBV5-1 with TRBJ1-2; 8 bases agree with TRBD1. The CDR3 has 14 residues. With V trimmed by 1 base and J by 6 bases, 5 bases remained unmatched. Germline-derived CDR1 and CDR2 are SGHRS and YFSETQ. The CDR3 sequence: CASSLPTGADGYTF. The CDR3 nucleotides read TGCGCCAGCAGCTTGCCGACAGGGGCGGATGGCTACACCTTC.

This chain connects TRBV5-6 to TRBJ1-6; 9 bases are shared with TRBD1. Trimming at V came to 4 bases and at J to 7 bases, leaving 9 bases not matched to a gene. Germline-derived CDR1 and CDR2 are SGHDT and YYEEEE. This CDR3 comprises 16 residues. As DNA, the CDR3 is TGTGCCAGCAGCGGAAGGACAGGGGCTCTGAATTCACCCCTCCACTTT. Its translation: CASSGRTGALNSPLHF. The whole variable domain, filled in from reference TRBV5-6 and TRBJ1-6, reads DAGVTQSPTHLIKTRGQQVTLRCSPKSGHDTVSWYQQALGQGPQFIFQYYEEEERQRGNFPDRFSGHQFPNYSSELNVNALLLGDSALYLCASSGRTGALNSPLHFGNGTRLTVT.

The chain employs TRBV11-2 and TRBJ1-6, with D unresolved. V was shortened by 1 base and J by 10 bases, with 8 bases between the two germline ends. Per germline, CDR1 SGHAT and CDR2 FQNNGV. The CDR3 spans 13 residues. The CDR3 reads CASSLGASSPLHF. CDR3 DNA sequence: TGTGCCAGCAGCTTAGGGGCGAGCTCACCCCTCCACTTT.

The gene calls are TRBV28 and TRBJ2-7; perhaps TRBD1 as D (6 bases). The germline gives CDR1 MDHEN, CDR2 SYDVKM. There are 13 residues in the CDR3. V dropped 6 bases and J dropped 6 bases, with 15 bases sitting between them. The CDR3 bases are TGTGCCAGCAGCCCAACAGGGTTCCGCGAGCAGTACTTC. Translation: CASSPTGFREQYF.

The count of this clone is one. The chain uses TRBV15 and TRBJ2-5; 9 nucleotides agree with TRBD1. The ends lost 5 bases at V and 7 bases at J; junction bases unmatched: 8. CDR3 size: 14 residues. Germline lookup yields CDR1 LNHNV and CDR2 YYDKDF (reference sequence). CDR3 sequence reads: CATSFQGQGATQYF. The CDR3 coding sequence is TGTGCCACCAGCTTTCAGGGACAGGGTGCGACCCAGTACTTC.